The 21 T cell receptor beta chains below were found in one sample sequenced in a study of blood T cell repertoires in COVID-19. Measured with immunoSEQ multiplex PCR; TCRdb has only the in-frame clones, and not every one. Of some 110,000 clones in the sample, approximately 86% were seen once. The specimen sequenced was peripheral blood. All receptors come from a human donor in a cohort sampled during active COVID-19.

V and J are TRBV5-4 and TRBJ2-6, with D tentatively TRBD1 (5 bases). V lost 2 bases, J lost 4 bases, and 13 bases lay in between. Germline V gene data show CDR1 as SGHNT and CDR2 as YYREEE (reference sequence). The CDR3 sequence is 16 residues long. The CDR3 is CASSFDSRPGANVLTF. The CDR3 nucleotides read TGTGCCAGCAGCTTTGACAGTCGCCCCGGGGCCAACGTCCTGACTTTC. Drawing the rest from reference TRBV5-4 and TRBJ2-6, the complete variable domain is ETGVTQSPTHLIKTRGQQVTLRCSSQSGHNTVSWYQQALGQGPQFIFQYYREEENGRGNFPPRFSGLQFPNYSSELNVNALELDDSALYLCASSFDSRPGANVLTFGAGSRLTVL.

CDR3 residues: CAWSRGVLQPQHF. CDR3 nucleotides: TGTGCCTGGAGTCGGGGGGTCCTACAGCCCCAGCATTTT. J is TRBJ1-5 and V is TRBV30; D might be TRBD1 (5 bases). CDR1 GTSNPN and CDR2 SVGIG come from the germline V gene (reference sequence). V lost 2 bases to trimming and J lost 7 bases, with 12 bases between them. CDR3 length: 13 amino acids.

The J gene is TRBJ2-3, the V gene TRBV4-2; 7 positions agree with TRBD2. V lost 1 base to trimming and J lost 7 bases; unmatched junction nucleotides: 5. This CDR3 is 14 amino acids long. Germline V CDR1 and CDR2: LGHNA, YNFKEQ. This chain's CDR3 is CASSQAGGPNTQYF. The CDR3 coding sequence is TGTGCCAGCAGCCAAGCGGGGGGACCGAATACGCAGTATTTT.

V gene TRBV28 combines with J gene TRBJ1-1; no firm D call. Between the trimmed V and J ends, which lost 6 bases and 6 bases, there was a span of 20 bases. Germline assignment: CDR1 MDHEN and CDR2 SYDVKM. The length of the CDR3 is 15 residues. This chain's CDR3 is CASRILRARSPEAFF. In DNA form, the CDR3 reads TGTGCCAGCAGAATCTTAAGAGCCCGATCCCCTGAAGCTTTCTTT.

This clone has only one observation. This sequence joins TRBV3-1 (or the pseudogene TRBV3-2) and TRBJ2-5, with a tentative D call TRBD2 (5 bases). Germline CDR1 is LGHDT and CDR2 is YNNKEL (reference sequence). The CDR3 runs to 16 residues. V lost 0 bases and J 4 bases, leaving 15 bases between the germline ends. CDR3 bases: TGTGCCAGCAGCCAAGATAGCGCTCCGGGTGGAGAGACCCAGTACTTC. The encoded protein is CASSQDSAPGGETQYF.

The CDR3 nucleotides are TGTGCCTGGAGGCGGGGGTTACTCACAGATACGCAGTATTTT. This encodes CAWRRGLLTDTQYF. The rearrangement links TRBV30 to TRBJ2-3; 7 bases match TRBD2. Trimming cost V 3 bases and J 2 bases; bases outside gene matches: 5. Germline V lookup: CDR1 GTSNPN, CDR2 SVGIG (reference sequence). CDR3 size: 14 residues.

This clone has just one count. This rearrangement joins TRBV29-1 to TRBJ1-2; the D gene is possibly TRBD1 (5 bases). Trimming removed 0 bases at V and 7 bases at J, with 9 bases between. The CDR3 is 12 residues long. Germline lookup yields CDR1 SQVTM and CDR2 ANQGSEA. CDR3 bases: TGCAGCGTTGAAGAAGGGGCTTCTGGCTACACCTTC. Amino acids: CSVEEGASGYTF.

V is TRBV3-1 (or the pseudogene TRBV3-2) and J is TRBJ2-7; TRBD2 matches 11 bases. V lost 1 base to trimming and J lost 2 bases; unmatched junction nucleotides: 4. This CDR3 is 16 amino acids long. CDR1 is LGHDT and CDR2 is YNNKEL in the germline V gene (reference sequence). In nucleotides, the CDR3 is TGTGCCAGCAGCCAAGTAGCTAGCGGGGGGCCCTACGAGCAGTACTTC. It yields the protein CASSQVASGGPYEQYF.

V usage is TRBV21-1 and J usage is TRBJ2-7; TRBD2, the table's D call, lacks a check against the DNA. TRBV21-1 represents a pseudogene. There are 12 residues in the CDR3. The CDR3 nucleotides are TGTGCCAGCAGCAACAGCGCCTACGAGCAGTACTTC. Translating it yields CASSNSAYEQYF.

The rearrangement links TRBV2 to TRBJ2-2; TRBD1 is a possible D gene (6 bases). The CDR3 totals 15 residues. Trimming stripped 4 bases from V and 0 bases from J, with 9 bases between. Germline V CDR1 and CDR2: SNHLY, FYNNEI. As DNA, the CDR3 is TGTGCCAGCAGTGTGGACAGCTCGAACACCGGGGAGCTGTTTTTT. Its translation: CASSVDSSNTGELFF.

The gene calls are TRBV23-1 and TRBJ1-4; maybe TRBD1 (5 bases). TRBV23-1 is an ORF, and what it does is uncertain. This CDR3 has 18 residues. Trimming left V 0 bases short and J 8 bases short, with 22 bases between. For the CDR3, the DNA is TGCGCCAGCAGTCAATCATGGTATTTTTCCAGGGTGTGGGAAAAACTGTTTTTT. This translates into CASSQSWYFSRVWEKLFF.

This sequence joins TRBV5-1 and TRBJ1-2, with D possibly matching TRBD1 (5 bases). The V gene lost 4 bases and the J gene lost 4 bases, with 14 bases spanning the gap. The CDR3 is 14 residues long. Germline-derived CDR1 and CDR2 are SGHRS and YFSETQ. The CDR3 coding sequence is TGCGCCAGCAGCCCAGACAGTGGAGCCTATGGCTACACCTTC. Its protein product is CASSPDSGAYGYTF.

The chain has TRBV2 and TRBJ1-5, with D maybe TRBD1 (5 bases). Trimming took off 4 bases at V and 0 bases at J, with 7 bases between the two ends. The CDR3 loop spans 14 amino acids. Germline V gene sequence: CDR1 SNHLY, CDR2 FYNNEI. The CDR3 DNA reads as TGTGCCAGCAGTGGCGGGGCTAGCAATCAGCCCCAGCATTTT. Its protein is CASSGGASNQPQHF.

V is TRBV11-3 and J is TRBJ2-5; tentatively, D is TRBD2 (5 bases). CDR1 is SGHNT, CDR2 YENEEA, per germline. The V end lost 1 base, the J end lost 5 bases, and 14 bases lay between the germline ends. The CDR3 consists of 15 residues. The CDR3 loop reads CASSLGEYPLETQYF. The CDR3 DNA reads TGTGCCAGCAGCTTAGGGGAGTACCCGCTGGAGACCCAGTACTTC. Variable domain in full (rest from reference TRBV11-3 and TRBJ2-5): EAGVVQSPRYKIIEKKQPVAFWCNPISGHNTLYWYLQNLGQGPELLIRYENEEAVDDSQLPKDRFSAERLKGVDSTLKIQPAELGDSAVYLCASSLGEYPLETQYFGPGTRLLVL.

This clone appeared once. V and J are TRBV19 and TRBJ2-5; 8 bases agree with TRBD1. In germline, CDR1 is LNHDA, CDR2 SQIVND (reference sequence). CDR3 length: 14 amino acids. V lost 5 bases and J lost 5; bases outside the gene matches: 7. The CDR3 sequence is CASSLDRVYETQYF. CDR3 in DNA: TGTGCCAGTAGTTTGGACAGGGTTTACGAGACCCAGTACTTC. The full variable domain, its missing parts supplied by reference TRBV19 and TRBJ2-5, is DGGITQSPKYLFRKEGQNVTLSCEQNLNHDAMYWYRQDPGQGLRLIYYSQIVNDFQKGDIAEGYSVSREKKESFPLTVTSAQKNPTAFYLCASSLDRVYETQYFGPGTRLLVL.

This clone was counted between two and nine times. This chain links TRBV15 with TRBJ2-4; 9 bases line up with TRBD2. Germline lookup yields CDR1 LNHNV and CDR2 YYDKDF (reference sequence). This CDR3 is 23 amino acids long. The V segment lost 5 bases and the J segment 0 bases; nucleotides outside the gene matches: 26. The CDR3 DNA sequence: TGTGCCACCAGCCCCGGGGGTGTCAGGGAAGGAATAGCGGGAGTACTAGCCAAAAACATTCAGTACTTC. Translating gives CATSPGGVREGIAGVLAKNIQYF.

This clone was seen just once. The rearrangement links TRBV28 to TRBJ2-7, with 7 positions matching TRBD2. CDR1 MDHEN and CDR2 SYDVKM come from the germline V gene. V was pared by 3 bases and J by 2 bases, with 7 bases of the junction left unmatched. There are 15 residues in the CDR3. The CDR3 coding sequence is TGTGCCAGCAGTTTGTCGACTAGCCACACCTACGAGCAGTACTTC. Translation: CASSLSTSHTYEQYF.

The chain joins TRBV7-8 to TRBJ2-7, with D uncertain. This CDR3 is 15 amino acids long. CDR1 SGHVS and CDR2 FQNEAQ come from the germline V gene. V was clipped by 2 bases and J by 2 bases, with 13 bases between them. CDR3 nucleotide sequence: TGTGCCAGCAGCTTAAGCGCATCACTTGCCTACGAGCAGTACTTC. Protein product: CASSLSASLAYEQYF.

This clone was counted a single time. The genes are TRBV15 and TRBJ2-5, with 8 bases identical to TRBD1. With V trimmed by 5 bases and J by 5 bases, 10 bases remained unmatched. The CDR3 has 15 residues. CDR1 is LNHNV, CDR2 YYDKDF, per germline (reference sequence). The CDR3 nucleotides read TGTGCCACCAGCCGACAGGGGCGCGCTTGGGAGACCCAGTACTTC. Amino acid sequence: CATSRQGRAWETQYF.

The V and J genes are TRBV27 and TRBJ2-6; the match to TRBD1 covers 9 bases. Per the germline V gene, CDR1 is MNHEY and CDR2 is SMNVEV (reference sequence). V shed 3 bases and J 1 base; nucleotides not matched to a gene: 7. The CDR3 totals 18 residues. The DNA of the CDR3 is TGTGCCAGCAGTTTCCGGACAGGGGTCGGGTCTGGGGCCAACGTCCTGACTTTC. The encoded protein is CASSFRTGVGSGANVLTF.

The chain recombines TRBV6-5 with TRBJ1-1; D is undetermined. This CDR3 is built from 15 residues. Deletions cut 5 bases from V and 0 bases from J, with 13 bases between. Germline V lookup: CDR1 MNHEY, CDR2 SVGAGI. Here the CDR3 reads CASSPRQALNTEAFF. In DNA, the CDR3 is TGTGCCAGCAGTCCCCGCCAGGCCTTGAACACTGAAGCTTTCTTT.